This is a list of T cell receptor beta chains from one sample in a study of T cell repertoires in cytomegalovirus infection. Their antigens are not known. One entry per CDR3 protein results from TCRdb running MiXCR on the reads. The table records 250,000 to 300,000 distinct CDR3 sequences, 22% of them present only once. The sample in question was cultured PBMCs, obtained from culture after CMV antigen stimulation. These receptors all stem from a human donor in good health (CMV status not recorded). Some clones in this sample may be carry-over from other donors' samples. Both conserved end residues are trimmed from each CDR3.

CDR3aa: ASTEDYPNTGELF; j_gene: TRBJ2-2; v_gene: TRBV6-2/TRBV6-3
CDR3aa: ASTEGGGLNHEQY; j_gene: TRBJ2-7; v_gene: TRBV12-3/TRBV12-4
CDR3aa: ASSPHLGGDRFRIPEAF; j_gene: TRBJ1-1; v_gene: TRBV27
CDR3aa: SVGPRLGTGDDTEAF; j_gene: TRBJ1-1; v_gene: TRBV29-1
CDR3aa: ASRVARTGGGDYT; j_gene: TRBJ1-2; v_gene: TRBV7-2
CDR3aa: ASSLEGARSTDTQY; j_gene: TRBJ2-3; v_gene: TRBV5-1
CDR3aa: ASSPLAEYEQY; j_gene: TRBJ2-7; v_gene: TRBV18
CDR3aa: ASSLVDVTDTQY; j_gene: TRBJ2-3; v_gene: TRBV7-6
CDR3aa: ASSSSGGTGELF; j_gene: TRBJ2-2; v_gene: TRBV27
CDR3aa: ASSSYKTVPGQGSGANVLT; j_gene: TRBJ2-6; v_gene: TRBV12-3/TRBV12-4
CDR3aa: ASSLGGIGPDTQY; j_gene: TRBJ2-3; v_gene: TRBV7-2
CDR3aa: ASSPQTSRGEQF; j_gene: TRBJ2-1; v_gene: TRBV7-3
CDR3aa: SARAQGRTEAF; j_gene: TRBJ1-1; v_gene: TRBV20-1
CDR3aa: ASSIYRAANEQF; j_gene: TRBJ2-1; v_gene: TRBV7-2
CDR3aa: AISRTGLDEQF; j_gene: TRBJ2-1; v_gene: TRBV10-3